The 27 T cell receptor beta chains below were found in one sample sequenced in a study of blood T cell repertoires in COVID-19. Repertoires were generated with immunoSEQ multiplex PCR, while TCRdb's copy carries only in-frame clones and drops some. This table has 140,000 or so clones, around 86% appearing once. What was sequenced was peripheral blood. The receptors derive from a man in his forties or fifties who had recovered from COVID-19.

The V and J genes are TRBV2 and TRBJ2-3; possible D gene TRBD2, 5 bases. V was cut by 8 bases and J by 4 bases, with 13 bases left in between. The CDR3 covers 13 residues. Germline V gives CDR1 SNHLY, CDR2 FYNNEI. The CDR3, as DNA: TGTGCCAGCCTGATGAGGGAATCAGATACGCAGTATTTT. Its protein product is CASLMRESDTQYF. Drawing the rest from reference TRBV2 and TRBJ2-3, the complete variable domain is EPEVTQTPSHQVTQMGQEVILRCVPISNHLYFYWYRQILGQKVEFLVSFYNNEISEKSEIFDDQFSVERPDGSNFTLKIRSTKLEDSAMYFCASLMRESDTQYFGPGTRLTVL.

This chain joins TRBV10-3 and TRBJ1-5, with a possible D match to TRBD1 (6 bases). The germline V gene encodes CDR1 ENHRY and CDR2 SYGVKD. Trimming took off 2 bases at V and 7 bases at J, with 18 bases between the two ends. This CDR3 contains 16 residues. The CDR3 DNA reads TGTGCCATCAGTGAGACTCTAACAGGGTCAGGGCAGCCCCAGCATTTT. Translating it yields CAISETLTGSGQPQHF.

The chain has TRBV18 and TRBJ2-1, with TRBD1 identical over 7 bases. Germline-derived CDR1 and CDR2 are KGHSH and LQKENI. Trimming took 6 bases from V and 12 from J; bases not matched to a gene: 8. The CDR3 sequence is 12 residues long. The DNA for the CDR3 is TGTGCCAGCTCGCTAGACAGGGCTGGGCAGTTCTTC. Protein product: CASSLDRAGQFF.

This clone was found once. The rearrangement joins TRBV2 to TRBJ2-5; 11 bases fit TRBD2. Trimming at V came to 4 bases and at J to 7 bases, leaving 5 bases not matched to a gene. Germline V CDR1 and CDR2: SNHLY, FYNNEI. The CDR3 runs 14 residues. The CDR3 spells CASSGLAGSWTQYF. The CDR3 DNA reads as TGTGCCAGCAGTGGACTAGCGGGGTCATGGACCCAGTACTTC.

V gene TRBV5-1 combines with J gene TRBJ2-3; the D is unclear. This CDR3 contains 12 residues. Germline V CDR1 and CDR2: SGHRS, YFSETQ. Trimming took 0 bases from V and 5 from J, leaving 4 bases between them. The CDR3 here is CASSLAVDTQYF. DNA for the CDR3: TGCGCCAGCAGCTTGGCCGTAGATACGCAGTATTTT.

This chain connects TRBV29-1 to TRBJ2-5, with unresolved D. Between the trimmed V and J ends, which lost 7 bases and 5 bases, there was a span of 11 bases. The length of the CDR3 is 11 residues. In germline, CDR1 is SQVTM, CDR2 ANQGSEA. The CDR3 DNA sequence: TGCAGCGGTGGGCCTCGGGAGACCCAGTACTTC. Its translation is CSGGPRETQYF.

The V call is TRBV11-2, the J call TRBJ1-3, with D maybe TRBD1 (6 bases). This CDR3 has 16 residues. Trimming cost V 4 bases and J 1 base, with 14 bases left between them. CDR1 is SGHAT and CDR2 is FQNNGV in the germline V gene. The chain's CDR3 is CASSSQYRASGNTIYF. DNA of the CDR3: TGTGCCAGCAGCTCACAATACAGGGCGTCTGGAAACACCATATATTTT.

The rearrangement joins TRBV5-4 to TRBJ1-3; possible D gene TRBD1, 5 bases. V dropped 4 bases and J dropped 4 bases, with 9 bases sitting between them. The CDR3 extends over 13 amino acids. The germline V gene encodes CDR1 SGHNT and CDR2 YYREEE (reference sequence). The chain's CDR3 is CASSPRQGNTIYF. CDR3 bases: TGTGCCAGCAGCCCTCGACAGGGAAACACCATATATTTT. Complete variable domain (other parts from reference TRBV5-4 and TRBJ1-3): ETGVTQSPTHLIKTRGQQVTLRCSSQSGHNTVSWYQQALGQGPQFIFQYYREEENGRGNFPPRFSGLQFPNYSSELNVNALELDDSALYLCASSPRQGNTIYFGEGSWLTVV.

J is TRBJ1-5 and V is TRBV11-2, with D unresolved. The CDR3 has 15 residues. Germline values: CDR1 SGHAT, CDR2 FQNNGV. V was cut by 2 bases and J by 4 bases, with 12 bases left in between. CDR3 DNA sequence: TGTGCCAGCAGCTTACAGGACTCCAGAAATCAGCCCCAGCATTTT. This sequence encodes CASSLQDSRNQPQHF. The full variable domain, rest sourced from reference TRBV11-2 and TRBJ1-5, is EAGVAQSPRYKIIEKRQSVAFWCNPISGHATLYWYQQILGQGPKLLIQFQNNGVVDDSQLPKDRFSAERLKGVDSTLKIQPAKLEDSAVYLCASSLQDSRNQPQHFGDGTRLSIL.

This chain links TRBV12-3 or TRBV12-4 with TRBJ2-7, with a weak D call TRBD1 (6 bases). The CDR3 is made up of 13 amino acids. V gave up 5 bases and J gave up 4 bases, with 12 bases separating them. In DNA form, the CDR3 reads TGTGCCAGCAGTCCACAGGGTTATTACGAGCAGTACTTC. Protein sequence: CASSPQGYYEQYF.

The V gene is TRBV30, the J gene TRBJ2-5; 14 nucleotides match TRBD2. CDR1 and CDR2 from the germline V gene are GTSNPN and SVGIG (reference sequence). The CDR3 loop spans 19 amino acids. V shed 1 base and J 2 bases; nucleotides not matched to a gene: 12. CDR3 residues: CAWSAHTGTSGRRQETQYF. DNA for the CDR3: TGTGCCTGGAGTGCCCACACCGGGACTAGCGGGAGACGACAAGAGACCCAGTACTTC. Full variable domain (missing parts from reference TRBV30 and TRBJ2-5): SQTIHQWPATLVQPVGSPLSLECTVEGTSNPNLYWYRQAAGRGLQLLFYSVGIGQISSEVPQNLSASRPQDRQFILSSKKLLLSDSGFYLCAWSAHTGTSGRRQETQYFGPGTRLLVL.

The chain links TRBV2 to TRBJ1-2, with TRBD1 matching 7 bases. After removal of 4 bases from V and 6 bases from J, the junction contained 5 bases not matched to a gene. CDR1 is SNHLY and CDR2 is FYNNEI in the germline V gene. The length of the CDR3 is 13 residues. The CDR3 here is CASSVDRDHGYTF. The CDR3 nucleotides are TGTGCCAGCAGTGTAGACAGGGATCATGGCTACACCTTC.

The genes are TRBV15 and TRBJ2-2; tentatively, D is TRBD1 (5 bases). Germline V CDR1 and CDR2: LNHNV, YYDKDF (reference sequence). V lost 7 bases and J 3 bases, leaving 15 bases between the germline ends. This CDR3 comprises 15 residues. CDR3 bases: TGTGCCACCAAAACCGACAGCACCGACACCGGGGAGCTGTTTTTT. Protein product: CATKTDSTDTGELFF.

The chain has TRBV5-1 and TRBJ2-7; 7 bases line up with TRBD1. The CDR3 extends over 13 amino acids. Trimming took 3 bases from V and 2 from J; bases not matched to a gene: 2. The germline gives CDR1 SGHRS, CDR2 YFSETQ. The CDR3 DNA reads as TGCGCCAGCAGCTCCGGGACAGCCTACGAGCAGTACTTC. This translates into CASSSGTAYEQYF.

The chain links TRBV7-2 to TRBJ2-5; 8 bases are a match to TRBD2. CDR3 length equals 14 residues. Per germline, CDR1 SGHTA and CDR2 FQGNSA. J was trimmed by 5 bases and V by 3 bases; bases with no gene match: 5. This chain's CDR3 is CASSFTGGPETQYF. CDR3 in DNA: TGTGCCAGCAGCTTTACGGGGGGGCCCGAGACCCAGTACTTC.

The chain carries TRBV5-4 and TRBJ1-6, with 8 bases that match TRBD1. Trimming cost V 5 bases and J 8 bases; bases outside gene matches: 6. The CDR3 loop spans 14 amino acids. Per germline, CDR1 SGHNT and CDR2 YYREEE (reference sequence). In DNA form, the CDR3 reads TGTGCCAGCAGGGGACAGGAGCCGTATTCACCCCTCCACTTT. Amino acids: CASRGQEPYSPLHF.

The CDR3 sequence is CASSGNTGTGGNGELFF. CDR3 nucleotide sequence: TGTGCCAGTAGTGGGAACACCGGGACAGGGGGCAACGGGGAGCTGTTTTTT. This chain joins TRBV19 and TRBJ2-2; 12 nucleotides match TRBD1. This CDR3 comprises 17 residues. V trimming: 5 bases; J trimming: 7 bases; junction bases outside the gene matches: 11. The V gene's germline CDR1 is LNHDA and CDR2 SQIVND (reference sequence).

This chain connects TRBV2 to TRBJ2-3; TRBD2 is a possible D gene (6 bases). V was trimmed by 9 bases and J by 1 base, leaving 17 bases between them. The CDR3 extends over 15 amino acids. Germline V gene sequence: CDR1 SNHLY, CDR2 FYNNEI. CDR3 nucleotides: TGTGCCAGACAGACTCCCGGGGGTCGCACAGATACGCAGTATTTT. Translating gives CARQTPGGRTDTQYF.

The V gene is TRBV19, the J gene TRBJ2-3, with 11 positions matching TRBD2. This CDR3 spans 16 amino acids. V shed 6 bases and J 7 bases; nucleotides not matched to a gene: 12. Germline CDR1 reads LNHDA; CDR2 reads SQIVND (reference sequence). Here the CDR3 reads CASSPQGSGGAYTQYF. The CDR3 region has the DNA TGTGCCAGTAGCCCTCAGGGTAGCGGGGGGGCTTATACGCAGTATTTT.

The chain carries TRBV21-1 and TRBJ1-2; the listed D gene, TRBD1, was not tested against the DNA. TRBV21-1 is assigned pseudogene status. This CDR3 spans 19 amino acids. For the CDR3, the DNA is TGTGCCAGCAGCGATAACCCGAAACCTAAAGACAGGCCCCATCTTGTTTTCACCTTC. Amino acid sequence: CASSDNPKPKDRPHLVFTF.

The chain has TRBV3-1 (or the pseudogene TRBV3-2) and TRBJ1-1; 7 bases are shared with TRBD1. Germline CDR1 and CDR2: LGHDT and YNNKEL (reference sequence). The CDR3 is 15 amino acids. After removal of 4 bases from V and 0 bases from J, the junction contained 5 bases not matched to a gene. CDR3 nucleotide sequence: TGTGCCAGCAGCCGCCGAACAGGGGTGAACACTGAAGCTTTCTTT. Amino acids: CASSRRTGVNTEAFF.

The chain joins TRBV7-2 to TRBJ2-3, with 9 bases aligning to TRBD2. The CDR3 has 16 residues. Per germline, CDR1 SGHTA and CDR2 FQGNSA. With 5 bases clipped from V and 5 bases from J, the junction kept 11 bases outside the gene matches. The CDR3 coding sequence is TGTGCCAGCAGCGCGGCTAGCGGGGATCTCGTAGATACGCAGTATTTT. This translates into CASSAASGDLVDTQYF.

The chain employs TRBV11-3 and TRBJ1-4, with unresolved D. CDR3 length: 15 amino acids. The germline CDR1 and CDR2 sequences are SGHNT and YENEEA. Trimming took off 5 bases at V and 0 bases at J, with 10 bases between the two ends. The CDR3, as DNA: TGTGCCAGCAGCGTCCGGAGCACAACTAATGAAAAACTGTTTTTT. It specifies CASSVRSTTNEKLFF. The full variable domain, with the rest looked up from reference TRBV11-3 and TRBJ1-4, is EAGVVQSPRYKIIEKKQPVAFWCNPISGHNTLYWYLQNLGQGPELLIRYENEEAVDDSQLPKDRFSAERLKGVDSTLKIQPAELGDSAVYLCASSVRSTTNEKLFFGSGTQLSVL.

The gene calls are TRBV3-1 (or the pseudogene TRBV3-2) and TRBJ1-1; D is possibly TRBD1 (5 bases). Trimming left V 4 bases short and J 3 bases short, with 18 bases between. The CDR3 has 16 residues. Germline values: CDR1 LGHDT, CDR2 YNNKEL (reference sequence). DNA of the CDR3: TGTGCCAGCAGCCGACTCCGGGACTCGTTGGACACTGAAGCTTTCTTT. It translates to CASSRLRDSLDTEAFF.

The chain couples TRBV12-3 or TRBV12-4 to TRBJ1-2; D uncertain. This CDR3 spans 11 amino acids. Trimming stripped 6 bases from V and 8 bases from J, with 10 bases between. The CDR3 reads CASSSQAGYTF. In DNA form, the CDR3 reads TGTGCCAGCAGCTCCCAAGCCGGCTACACCTTC.

The genes are TRBV4-3 and TRBJ2-5, with D uncertain. Trimming cost V 2 bases and J 0 bases, with 7 bases left between them. The CDR3 runs 14 residues. Germline V lookup: CDR1 LGHNA, CDR2 YSLEER. The CDR3 loop reads CASSQLAYQETQYF. As DNA, the CDR3 is TGCGCCAGCAGCCAACTTGCGTACCAAGAGACCCAGTACTTC.

This clone has just a few counts. This chain uses TRBV6-2 or TRBV6-3 with TRBJ2-5; possible D gene TRBD2, 7 bases. V gave up 2 bases and J gave up 5 bases, with 12 bases separating them. Germline loops: CDR1 MNHEY, CDR2 SVGEGT. The CDR3 has 14 residues. CDR3 residues: CASSYGGREETQYF. The CDR3 DNA follows: TGTGCCAGCAGTTACGGGGGGCGGGAGGAGACCCAGTACTTC.